This T cell receptor (beta chain) was retrieved from a study of blood T cell repertoires in COVID-19. For the study at large: Acute and convalescent COVID-19 specimens originated in the United States, Italy and Spain. The cDNA or gDNA used as material had been derived from T cells, B-cell-depleted T cells, or PBMCs.

Per the study methods: Reference gene primer amplification gave estimated nucleated cell counts. The assay was immunoSEQ multiplex PCR, and TCRdb's table has in-frame clones only and misses some. V and J calls and clone size come straight from that table; D and trimming were deduced from the DNA. The table shows about 180,000 clones, with roughly 78% occurring only once. It was during active infection that Seattle patients were enrolled and then longitudinally followed. This CDR3 spans 14 amino acids. Germline CDR1 is MNHEY and CDR2 is SVGAGI. The V gene lost 2 bases and the J gene lost 3 bases, with 10 bases spanning the gap.

Material: peripheral blood. The chain links TRBV6-5 to TRBJ1-1; possible D gene TRBD1, 6 bases. This receptor was obtained from a woman aged 55-70 years with COVID-19, enrolled during active disease. The CDR3 sequence is CASSYLQGHTEAFF. CDR3 sequence (DNA): TGTGCCAGCAGTTACCTACAGGGTCACACTGAAGCTTTCTTT.